This T cell receptor beta chain was identified in a study of T-cell memory formation after mild COVID-19. Broader study findings: Later expanders leaned toward CD4+, whereas clones contracting from day 15 to 85 were balanced CD4/CD8. Mainly in CM and EM were contracting CD4+ clones; CD8+ were in EMRA.

The table lists this clonotype with many counts. What it recognizes is unknown. A 5'RACE reaction primed in the constant segment made cDNA libraries of TCR alpha and TCR beta, and these carried sample barcodes and UMIs. TCRdb reprocessed the 5' RACE reads via MiXCR and lists one record per CDR3 protein. The profile shows hundreds of thousands of distinct CDR3 sequences, 13% to 15% of them singletons. Sequencing was done on a sample of PBMCs or a T cell subset sorted from them (not recorded which). The clonotype was recovered from a man younger than 35 who had mild COVID-19 (a few samples of this study predate the infection). Cell type and time point are not known.

The CDR3 DNA sequence: TGTGCCAGCAGCGTAGGTCCTTTGCGGGGCTCCTACAATGAGCAGTTCTTC. Translated: CASSVGPLRGSYNEQFF. The chain has TRBV9 and TRBJ2-1; TRBD2 might be the D (6 bases). Germline V gene data show CDR1 as SGDLS and CDR2 as YYNGEE. V lost 0 bases to trimming and J lost 0 bases, with 13 bases between them. This CDR3 is 17 amino acids long.